The clone carrying this T cell receptor beta chain was recorded a few times. What it recognizes is unknown. This CDR3 is built from 14 residues. The V end lost 5 bases, the J end lost 3 bases, and 13 bases lay between the germline ends. The germline V gene encodes CDR1 SQVTM and CDR2 ANQGSEA. This sample was included in a study of CD8+ T cells in alopecia areata. cDNA prepared by RNA extraction and subsequent reverse transcription served as the template for sequencing. The assay was immunoSEQ multiplex PCR, and TCRdb's table has in-frame clones only and misses some. Here the sample spans 150,000 to 180,000 clones, around 50% being singletons. Study-level points and caveats: The study found higher clonality in lesional than normal scalp, especially in alopecia totalis/universalis.

Collected material from alopecia areata patients comprised lesional scalp punch biopsies and peripheral blood. The source was CD8+ T cells sorted from blood, collected at week 0. The receptor comes from a human donor with alopecia areata. This rearrangement joins TRBV29-1 to TRBJ1-4; D call uncertain. In DNA, the CDR3 is TGCAGCGTTTTGGGGTATAAATCTAATGAAAAACTGTTTTTT. Translating gives CSVLGYKSNEKLFF.